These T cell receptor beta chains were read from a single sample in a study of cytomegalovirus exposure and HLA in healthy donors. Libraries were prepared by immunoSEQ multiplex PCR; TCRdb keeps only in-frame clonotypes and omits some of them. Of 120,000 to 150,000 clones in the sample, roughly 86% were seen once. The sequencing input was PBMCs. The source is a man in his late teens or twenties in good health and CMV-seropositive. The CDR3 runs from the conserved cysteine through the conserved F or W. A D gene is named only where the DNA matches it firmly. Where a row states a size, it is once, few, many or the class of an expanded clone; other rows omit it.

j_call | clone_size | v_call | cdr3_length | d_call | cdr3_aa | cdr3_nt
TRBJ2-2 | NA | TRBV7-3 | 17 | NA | CASSPIPGTLGGGELFF | TGTGCCAGCAGCCCTATCCCCGGGACTTTGGGGGGCGGGGAGCTGTTTTTT
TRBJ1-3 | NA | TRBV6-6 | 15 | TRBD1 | CASNPQGAIRNTIYF | TGTGCCAGCAATCCTCAGGGGGCAATACGAAACACCATATATTTT
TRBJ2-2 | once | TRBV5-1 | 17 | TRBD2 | CASSLGLAGVWTGELFF | TGCGCCAGCAGCTTGGGACTAGCGGGAGTGTGGACCGGGGAGCTGTTTTTT
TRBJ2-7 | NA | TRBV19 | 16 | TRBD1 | CASTTSHPGGRYEQYF | TGTGCCAGTACGACCTCCCATCCAGGGGGCAGGTACGAGCAGTACTTC
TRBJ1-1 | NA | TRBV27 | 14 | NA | CASSRSFPGTEAFF | TGTGCCAGCAGTAGATCTTTTCCAGGGACTGAAGCTTTCTTT
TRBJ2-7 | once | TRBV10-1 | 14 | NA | CASSESRASFEQYF | TGCGCCAGCAGTGAATCTAGGGCTAGCTTCGAGCAGTACTTC
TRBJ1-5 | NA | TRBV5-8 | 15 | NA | CASSLRVGNNQPQHF | TGTGCCAGCAGCTTGCGGGTTGGCAACAATCAGCCCCAGCATTTT
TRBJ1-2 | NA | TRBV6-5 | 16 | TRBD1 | CASSYSPTGGNYGYTF | TGTGCCAGCAGTTACTCCCCGACAGGGGGCAACTATGGCTACACCTTC
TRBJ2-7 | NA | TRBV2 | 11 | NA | CASTRALEQYF | TGTGCCAGCACCCGAGCTCTCGAGCAGTACTTC
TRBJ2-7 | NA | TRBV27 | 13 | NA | CASSLSPSYEQYF | TGTGCCAGCAGTTTATCCCCCAGCTACGAGCAGTACTTC
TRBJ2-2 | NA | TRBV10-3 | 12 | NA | CAISWEAGELFF | TGTGCCATCAGCTGGGAGGCCGGGGAGCTGTTTTTT
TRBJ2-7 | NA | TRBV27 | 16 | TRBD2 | CASRMGIAGISYEQYF | TGTGCCAGCAGGATGGGGATAGCGGGCATCTCCTACGAGCAGTACTTC
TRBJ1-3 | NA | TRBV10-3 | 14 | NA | CAITRQDGANTIYF | TGTGCCATCACGAGGCAGGATGGGGCTAACACCATATATTTT
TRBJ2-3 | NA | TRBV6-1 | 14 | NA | CASRGGDNTDTQYF | TGTGCCAGCAGGGGAGGGGACAACACAGATACGCAGTATTTT